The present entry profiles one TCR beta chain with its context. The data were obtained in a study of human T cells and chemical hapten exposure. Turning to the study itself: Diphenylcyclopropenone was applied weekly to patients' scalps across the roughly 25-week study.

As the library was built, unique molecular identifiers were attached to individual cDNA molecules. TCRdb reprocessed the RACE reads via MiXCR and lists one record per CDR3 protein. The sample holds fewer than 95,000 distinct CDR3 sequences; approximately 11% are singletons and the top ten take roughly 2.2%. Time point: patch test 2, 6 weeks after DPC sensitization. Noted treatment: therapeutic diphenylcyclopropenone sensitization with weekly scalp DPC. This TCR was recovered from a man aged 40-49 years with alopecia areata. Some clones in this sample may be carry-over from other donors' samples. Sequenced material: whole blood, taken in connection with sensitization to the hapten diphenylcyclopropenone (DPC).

The CDR3 nucleotides are TGTGCCACTCCGATTGCAGACCCACAACGGAACACCGGGGAGCTGTTTTTT. Its protein is CATPIADPQRNTGELFF. The rearrangement uses TRBV12-3 or TRBV12-4 and TRBJ2-2; no clear D gene. CDR3 length: 17 residues. Trimming removed 10 bases from V and 1 base from J, with 22 bases in between.